This section outlines one T cell receptor beta chain sequence together with its context. Its antigen remains unidentified. The authors deemed Graves' hyperthyroidism stable absent ophthalmopathy progression within 18 months. The study left out patients who had uncontrolled infection, other autoimmune disease, pregnancy or lactation. About 10 ml of fresh peripheral blood supplied the PBMCs. From germline, CDR1 is LGHDT and CDR2 YNNKEL (reference sequence). The V end was cut by 2 bases, the J end by 2 bases, with 11 bases between. The CDR3 is 15 residues long. The data were obtained in a study of T cells in Graves' hyperthyroidism and ophthalmopathy. Overall study results and limits: Most clonotypes expanded in thyroid above 0.001 were likewise present in blood.

Authors of the study amplified TCR beta CDR3 regions from RNA transcripts. When the TCR CDR3 underwent first-round RT-PCR, the HTBI primer set was used. Via MiXCR, TCRdb re-called the multiplex PCR reads, giving one row per CDR3 protein. The sample carries over 450,000 distinct CDR3 sequences, about an eighth recorded once. The sequence was collected from a woman aged 18-29 years with Graves' hyperthyroidism. This chain joins TRBV3-1 and TRBJ2-3, with D maybe TRBD2 (6 bases). Sequenced: blood. This chain's CDR3 is CASSQRDFYTDTQYF. The CDR3 DNA sequence: TGTGCCAGCAGCCAACGGGACTTTTACACAGATACGCAGTATTTT.